Following are 14 T cell receptor beta chains from one sample sequenced in a study of T cell responses to AZD1222 COVID-19 vaccine. The table came from immunoSEQ multiplex PCR; TCRdb's copy has only in-frame clones and leaves some out. This sample has about 130,000 clones, with around 90% found just once. Material: peripheral blood, obtained on day 0 of AZD1222 vaccination. Source of these receptors: an adult in good health.

V is TRBV7-2 and J is TRBJ2-5, with 9 nucleotides matching TRBD1. CDR1 is SGHTA and CDR2 is FQGNSA in the germline V gene. J gave up 4 bases and V 5 bases, and 8 bases lay outside the gene matches. The CDR3 consists of 15 residues. CDR3 coding DNA: TGTGCCAGCAGCACCGACAGGGGGGGTCCAGAGACCCAGTACTTC. This encodes CASSTDRGGPETQYF.

The rearrangement joins TRBV9 to TRBJ2-7; D may correspond to TRBD1 or TRBD2 (7 bases each). The CDR3 covers 14 residues. Trimming left V 4 bases short and J 2 bases short, with 13 bases between. Germline values: CDR1 SGDLS, CDR2 YYNGEE. CDR3 sequence: CASSPRGGAYEQYF. The CDR3 nucleotides read TGTGCCAGCAGCCCCAGGGGGGGGGCCTACGAGCAGTACTTC. The full variable domain, in which reference TRBV9 and TRBJ2-7 provide the parts outside the CDR3, is DSGVTQTPKHLITATGQRVTLRCSPRSGDLSVYWYQQSLDQGLQFLIQYYNGEERAKGNILERFSAQQFPDLHSELNLSSLELGDSALYFCASSPRGGAYEQYFGPGTRLTVT.

The genes are TRBV10-3 and TRBJ1-1; 7 nucleotides match TRBD1. The CDR3 is made up of 13 amino acids. V was pared by 6 bases and J by 5 bases, with 6 bases of the junction left unmatched. The germline CDR1 and CDR2 sequences are ENHRY and SYGVKD. The CDR3 sequence: CAISGQAKTEAFF. The CDR3 region has the DNA TGTGCCATCAGCGGACAGGCCAAGACTGAAGCTTTCTTT.

This sequence joins TRBV28 and TRBJ2-7; D call uncertain. V was clipped by 9 bases and J by 9 bases, with 21 bases between them. The CDR3 sequence is 13 residues long. The V gene's germline CDR1 is MDHEN and CDR2 SYDVKM. Here the CDR3 reads CASVPRADTGQYF. CDR3 coding DNA: TGTGCCAGTGTCCCAAGGGCCGATACGGGGCAGTACTTC.

The genes are TRBV6-1 and TRBJ1-5, with a weak D call TRBD1 (6 bases). Germline CDR1 MNHNS, CDR2 SASEGT. V dropped 3 bases and J dropped 7 bases, with 10 bases sitting between them. The CDR3 runs 13 residues. The CDR3 loop reads CASSETGSQPQHF. The CDR3 DNA reads as TGTGCCAGCAGTGAGACAGGCTCCCAGCCCCAGCATTTT.

The chain couples TRBV3-1 (or the pseudogene TRBV3-2) to TRBJ1-2; D is undetermined. Trimming shortened V by 7 bases and J by 3 bases, and 15 bases separated the two germline ends. The germline V gene encodes CDR1 LGHDT and CDR2 YNNKEL (reference sequence). The CDR3 has 14 amino acids. The CDR3 loop is CASKWAGSDYGYTF. The DNA of the CDR3 is TGTGCCAGCAAGTGGGCAGGATCAGACTATGGCTACACCTTC.

This chain connects TRBV18 to TRBJ1-1; no clear D gene. V lost 2 bases and J 6 bases, leaving 13 bases between the germline ends. The CDR3 is made up of 14 amino acids. Looked up from germline, CDR1 is KGHSH and CDR2 is LQKENI. CDR3: CASSPSPQKAEAFF. The CDR3 DNA sequence: TGTGCCAGCTCACCAAGCCCACAGAAGGCTGAAGCTTTCTTT.

The rearrangement links TRBV27 to TRBJ1-5; TRBD1 aligns across 9 bases. CDR3 length equals 15 residues. Losses at the gene ends were 6 bases for V and 4 bases for J; bases not matched to a gene: 7. Germline CDR1 reads MNHEY; CDR2 reads SMNVEV (reference sequence). Here the CDR3 DNA reads TGTGCCAGCAGATTAGGCGGGACAGGGAATCAGCCCCAGCATTTT. It translates to CASRLGGTGNQPQHF.

The chain carries TRBV29-1 and TRBJ1-5, with D unclear. The V gene's germline CDR1 is SQVTM and CDR2 ANQGSEA. This CDR3 is built from 14 residues. Trimming pared 6 bases from V and 3 bases from J, leaving 15 bases between. The CDR3 coding sequence is TGCAGCGTCGGCGACCGGGAGAACAATCAGCCCCAGCATTTT. It translates to CSVGDRENNQPQHF.

The gene calls are TRBV19 and TRBJ1-5; 7 bases align to TRBD1. Trimming took 5 bases from V and 3 from J; bases not matched to a gene: 7. The length of the CDR3 is 15 residues. Per the germline V gene, CDR1 is LNHDA and CDR2 is SQIVND (reference sequence). The CDR3 sequence: CASSASTGYNQPQHF. The CDR3 DNA reads as TGTGCCAGTAGTGCCTCGACAGGGTACAATCAGCCCCAGCATTTT.

The J gene is TRBJ1-2, the V gene TRBV19; D remains ambiguous. CDR1 and CDR2 (germline): LNHDA, SQIVND (reference sequence). The CDR3 consists of 14 residues. Trimming shortened V by 1 base and J by 2 bases, and 8 bases separated the two germline ends. This CDR3 reads CASSIGPGNYGYTF. The CDR3 nucleotides are TGTGCCAGTAGTATAGGGCCCGGAAACTATGGCTACACCTTC.

The gene calls are TRBV6-5 and TRBJ1-2, with TRBD1 as a possible D gene (5 bases). This CDR3 is 14 amino acids long. Germline values: CDR1 MNHEY, CDR2 SVGAGI. V was shortened by 6 bases and J by 2 bases, with 13 bases between the two germline ends. The CDR3 reads CASSFRRGNYGYTF. In DNA form, the CDR3 reads TGTGCCAGCAGCTTCCGACGGGGGAACTATGGCTACACCTTC.

The genes are TRBV29-1 and TRBJ2-3; 15 bases map to TRBD2. The CDR3 is 18 residues long. Per the germline V gene, CDR1 is SQVTM and CDR2 is ANQGSEA. V shed 2 bases and J 2 bases; nucleotides not matched to a gene: 8. Written as DNA, the CDR3 is TGCAGCGTTGAACGAGGGACTAGCGGGGGGAGCCTCACAGATACGCAGTATTTT. Translating gives CSVERGTSGGSLTDTQYF.

DNA of the CDR3: TGCGCCAGCAGCCAAGCTGCCGCGTCATATGGCTACACCTTC. Translating gives CASSQAAASYGYTF. The V gene is TRBV4-3, the J gene TRBJ1-2; D uncertain. Trimming removed 1 base from V and 5 bases from J, with 11 bases in between. The CDR3 runs to 14 residues. Germline CDR1 is LGHNA and CDR2 is YSLEER.